This TCR beta chain was found in a study of response to subunit inactivated influenza vaccine. TCRdb fed the RT-PCR reads into MiXCR, producing one record per CDR3 protein. The table records hundreds of thousands of distinct CDR3 sequences, roughly 13% of them present only once. The V end was cut by 0 bases, the J end by 4 bases, with 17 bases between. CDR3 size: 17 residues. Germline values: CDR1 LGHDT, CDR2 YNNKEL (reference sequence). The V gene is TRBV3-1, the J gene TRBJ2-3; the D is unclear. The input for sequencing was PBMCs from blood, taken less than 15 days before vaccination. This clonotype was sampled from a man in his forties or fifties who received an inactivated influenza vaccine. The CDR3: CASSQDDGQTISDTQYF. The CDR3 coding sequence is TGTGCCAGCAGCCAAGATGATGGCCAAACAATTTCAGATACGCAGTATTTT.